This is a list of T cell receptor beta chains from one sample in a study of OX40 agonist ivuxolimab in advanced cancers. The protocol was immunoSEQ multiplex PCR, while the TCRdb copy is restricted to in-frame clones and leaves out a portion. Among tens of thousands of clones listed, roughly 94% were seen once. The source material was CD4+ or CD8+ T cells sorted from blood, sampled in a trial of the OX40 agonist ivuxolimab. These receptors were obtained from an adult with an advanced solid tumor such as melanoma, head and neck, liver or kidney cancer. The CDR3 runs from the conserved cysteine through the conserved F or W. The order of the fields is clone size, J gene, V gene, D gene, CDR3 protein, CDR3 DNA. D genes are given only for firm matches. A row's size may be missing; if present it is once, few, many or a size class.

size: once
J: TRBJ1-1
V: TRBV6-5
D: NA
CDR3: CASSFLYRTLNTEAFF
DNA: TGTGCCAGCAGTTTTCTGTATCGAACGTTGAACACTGAAGCTTTCTTT

size: once
J: TRBJ1-1
V: TRBV13
D: NA
CDR3: CASTWGSGSGEAFF
DNA: TGTGCCAGCACCTGGGGGTCAGGGAGTGGTGAAGCTTTCTTT

size: NA
J: TRBJ2-3
V: TRBV27
D: NA
CDR3: CASSWRESTDTQYF
DNA: TGTGCCAGCAGTTGGAGGGAGAGCACAGATACGCAGTATTTT

size: NA
J: TRBJ2-1
V: TRBV19
D: NA
CDR3: CASTPQGSLNEQFF
DNA: TGTGCCAGTACCCCACAGGGCAGCTTAAATGAGCAGTTCTTC

size: NA
J: TRBJ1-1
V: TRBV6-5
D: NA
CDR3: CASSYGDMNTEAFF
DNA: TGTGCCAGCAGTTACGGCGACATGAACACTGAAGCTTTCTTT

size: once
J: TRBJ2-1
V: TRBV28
D: TRBD2
CDR3: CASTALAESYNEQFF
DNA: TGTGCCAGCACCGCGCTAGCGGAGTCCTACAATGAGCAGTTCTTC

size: NA
J: TRBJ2-3
V: TRBV7-3
D: NA
CDR3: CASSWDRDTQYF
DNA: TGTGCCAGCAGCTGGGACCGAGATACGCAGTATTTT

size: few
J: TRBJ2-2
V: TRBV30
D: NA
CDR3: CAWSGGLGQGIDGELFF
DNA: TGTGCCTGGAGTGGTGGTCTTGGGCAGGGAATAGACGGGGAGCTGTTTTTT

size: NA
J: TRBJ2-3
V: TRBV4-1
D: TRBD2
CDR3: CASSASPGTSGADTQYF
DNA: TGCGCCAGCAGCGCATCCCCCGGGACTAGCGGTGCAGATACGCAGTATTTT

size: once
J: TRBJ1-4
V: TRBV29-1
D: TRBD1
CDR3: CSVEDRAGTGEGEKLFF
DNA: TGCAGCGTTGAAGATCGGGCCGGGACAGGGGAGGGTGAAAAACTGTTTTTT

size: NA
J: TRBJ2-7
V: TRBV28
D: NA
CDR3: CASSLPPHPTYEQYF
DNA: TGTGCCAGCAGCCTCCCCCCTCACCCTACCTACGAGCAGTACTTC

size: NA
J: TRBJ1-1
V: TRBV18
D: NA
CDR3: CASSPPYGSSGVNTEAFF
DNA: TGTGCCAGCTCACCACCGTATGGGAGTTCGGGGGTGAACACTGAAGCTTTCTTT

size: NA
J: TRBJ1-4
V: TRBV2
D: TRBD1
CDR3: CASRTTGGDEKLFF
DNA: TGTGCCAGCAGGACGACAGGGGGTGATGAAAAACTGTTTTTT

size: NA
J: TRBJ2-7
V: TRBV4-2
D: NA
CDR3: CASSQAQDYYEQYF
DNA: TGTGCCAGCAGCCAAGCCCAGGACTACTACGAGCAGTACTTC

size: once
J: TRBJ2-2
V: TRBV6-7
D: NA
CDR3: CASSTNTGELFF
DNA: TGTGCCAGCAGCACGAACACCGGGGAGCTGTTTTTT

size: NA
J: TRBJ1-2
V: TRBV7-3
D: NA
CDR3: CASSNREGYGYTF
DNA: TGTGCCAGCAGCAACAGGGAGGGCTATGGCTACACCTTC

size: NA
J: TRBJ2-5
V: TRBV7-2
D: NA
CDR3: CASSLLGPNVGTQYF
DNA: TGTGCCAGCAGCCTTCTGGGGCCCAATGTGGGGACCCAGTACTTC

size: NA
J: TRBJ1-3
V: TRBV10-2
D: NA
CDR3: CASRTDILSGNTIYF
DNA: TGCGCCAGCAGAACTGACATCCTCTCTGGAAACACCATATATTTT

size: NA
J: TRBJ1-3
V: TRBV6-5
D: NA
CDR3: CASSYSQGEAGNTIYF
DNA: TGTGCCAGCAGTTACTCCCAGGGTGAGGCTGGAAACACCATATATTTT

size: NA
J: TRBJ1-4
V: TRBV19
D: NA
CDR3: CASSITGVREKLFF
DNA: TGTGCCAGTAGTATCACGGGGGTTAGGGAAAAACTGTTTTTT